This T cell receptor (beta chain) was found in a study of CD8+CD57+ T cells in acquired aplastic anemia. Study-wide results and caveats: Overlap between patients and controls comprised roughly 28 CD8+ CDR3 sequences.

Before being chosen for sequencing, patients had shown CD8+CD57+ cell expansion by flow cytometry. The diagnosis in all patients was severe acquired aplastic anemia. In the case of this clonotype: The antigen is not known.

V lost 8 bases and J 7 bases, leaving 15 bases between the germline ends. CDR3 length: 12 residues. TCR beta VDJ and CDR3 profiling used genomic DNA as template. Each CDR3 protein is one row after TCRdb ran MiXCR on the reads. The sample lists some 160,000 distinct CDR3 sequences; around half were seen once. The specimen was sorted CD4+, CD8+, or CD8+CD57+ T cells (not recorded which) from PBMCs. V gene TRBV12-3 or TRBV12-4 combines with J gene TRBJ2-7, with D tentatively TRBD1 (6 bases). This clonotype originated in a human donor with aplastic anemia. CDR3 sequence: CASWTALGEQYF. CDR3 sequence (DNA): TGTGCCAGCTGGACAGCCTTGGGGGAGCAGTACTTC.